This T cell receptor (beta chain) was sequenced in a study of cytomegalovirus exposure and HLA in healthy donors. General study results and limits: A subsequent analysis found that TCR clusters from the first cohort also tended to co-occur in the 120 or so validation repertoires, with about 94% of cluster scores above 0. Among TCR sequences, most were rare, though some public TCRs appeared in many donors. Cytomegalovirus-associated TCR beta chains were listed, numbering some 150. Specificity of a few CMV-associated chains for CMV antigens was verified in vitro.

This clone has just a few counts. The antigen is not known. Sequencing was performed with immunoSEQ multiplex PCR; in TCRdb, only in-frame clones are kept and a portion is missing. The sample lists about 200,000 clones; roughly three quarters were seen once. This TCR came from a woman aged 25 to 39 in good health and CMV-seronegative. The specimen was PBMCs.

The CDR3 is CASSPTGTGGTQYF. As DNA, the CDR3 is TGTGCCAGCAGTCCCACGGGGACAGGGGGTACGCAGTATTTT. The chain combines TRBV7-3 with TRBJ2-3, with 11 bases matching TRBD1. Trimming removed 6 bases from V and 8 bases from J; junction bases left unmatched: 7. The CDR3 totals 14 residues. The germline V gene has CDR1 SGHTA and CDR2 FQGTGA.